The rows below give T cell receptor beta chains drawn from one sample of a study of blood T cell repertoires in COVID-19. TCRdb keeps only in-frame clones here, not all; method: immunoSEQ multiplex PCR. The sample shows 40,000 or so clones, over 75% of them seen only once. The sample taken for sequencing was peripheral blood. These receptors originate from a human donor in a cohort sampled during active COVID-19. CDR3s include the opening cysteine and the closing phenylalanine or tryptophan. The D gene is left open where the match is weak. Clone size appears in some rows only: once, few, many, or a class for an expanded clone.

v_call	j_call	clone_size	d_call	cdr3_nt	cdr3_aa
TRBV18	TRBJ1-1	-	-	TGTGCCAGCTCACTGAACAGGGCCACTGAAGCTTTCTTT	CASSLNRATEAFF
TRBV29-1	TRBJ2-3	once	TRBD2	TGCAGCGTAGAGGGCGGGGGGCGCACAGATACGCAGTATTTT	CSVEGGGRTDTQYF
TRBV3-1/TRBV3-2	TRBJ2-2	-	-	TGTGCCAGCAGCCAATTTAGCGGGGAGCTGTTTTTT	CASSQFSGELFF
TRBV6-1	TRBJ2-7	-	TRBD2	TGTGCCAGCAGTGAACACGGTATAGCGGGCTACTCCTACGAGCAGTACTTC	CASSEHGIAGYSYEQYF
TRBV18	TRBJ2-6	-	TRBD1	TGTGCCAGCTCAGGAACAGGGGCCCTCTCTGGGGCCAACGTCCTGACTTTC	CASSGTGALSGANVLTF
TRBV30	TRBJ1-2	-	-	TGTGCCTGGAGTCATTCTACAGGGTACTATGGCTACACCTTC	CAWSHSTGYYGYTF
TRBV18	TRBJ1-1	-	-	TGTGCCAGCTCATTCACAGAGAACACTGAAGCTTTCTTT	CASSFTENTEAFF
TRBV28	TRBJ1-2	once	-	TGTGCCAGCAGACTCCAACAGGTATCGAACTATGGCTACACCTTC	CASRLQQVSNYGYTF
TRBV9	TRBJ1-2	-	TRBD1	TGTGCCAGCAGCGAGGGCCCCGGGACAGGCTATGGCTACACCTTC	CASSEGPGTGYGYTF
TRBV5-1	TRBJ2-7	-	-	TGCGCCAGCAGCTTGTTGGGGAGCTCCTACGAGCAGTACTTC	CASSLLGSSYEQYF
TRBV6-1	TRBJ1-4	-	TRBD1	TGTGCCGGCAGTGGAACCGGGACAGGGAAAGGGGAAAAACTGTTTTTT	CAGSGTGTGKGEKLFF
TRBV4-1	TRBJ2-1	-	TRBD2	TGCGCCAGCAGCCACGGAGCGGGACCCCCCTACAATGAGCAGTTCTTC	CASSHGAGPPYNEQFF
TRBV7-3	TRBJ2-5	-	-	TGTGCCAGCAGCTTAGACACAGGTTCAGGAGAGACCCAGTACTTC	CASSLDTGSGETQYF
TRBV28	TRBJ1-1	-	TRBD1	TGTGCCAGCAGGATGACAGGGTCGAACACTGAAGCTTTCTTT	CASRMTGSNTEAFF
TRBV13	TRBJ2-1	-	-	TGTGCCAGCAGCGGCAGTTACAATGAGCAGTTCTTC	CASSGSYNEQFF
TRBV11-2	TRBJ2-7	-	-	TGTGCCAGCAGCCATACGGACAGCTCCTACGAGCAGTACTTC	CASSHTDSSYEQYF
TRBV7-2	TRBJ2-3	-	TRBD2	TGTGCCAGCAGCTCGCGGACTAGCGCCACGCAGTATTTT	CASSSRTSATQYF
TRBV7-2	TRBJ2-5	-	-	TGTGCCAGCAGCGAGCGTCCAGCCGTAGGGACCCAGTACTTC	CASSERPAVGTQYF
TRBV13	TRBJ2-7	once	TRBD1	TGTGCCAGCAGCTTGTGGCAGGGGGCTCCTAAGCAGTACTTC	CASSLWQGAPKQYF
TRBV5-4	TRBJ2-7	-	TRBD1	TGTGCCAGCAGGGTGACTGGGACAGGGAGTGACGAGCAGTACTTC	CASRVTGTGSDEQYF
TRBV12-3/TRBV12-4	TRBJ1-4	-	-	TGTGCCAGCAGACCGGGGGTTAATGAAAAACTGTTTTTT	CASRPGVNEKLFF
TRBV14	TRBJ2-2	-	-	TGTGCCAGCAGCCAAGCATTGAACACCGGGGAGCTGTTTTTT	CASSQALNTGELFF
TRBV18	TRBJ1-2	-	TRBD1	TGTGCCAGCTCACCGGGACAGGACTATGGCTACACCTTC	CASSPGQDYGYTF
TRBV6-5	TRBJ2-5	-	TRBD2	TGTGCCAGCAGTTCGCCTTATAGCGGGGAGAAAGAGACCCAGTACTTC	CASSSPYSGEKETQYF
TRBV5-4	TRBJ2-3	-	TRBD2	TGTGCCAGCAGCTCGACTAGCGGAGCTAGCACAGATACGCAGTATTTT	CASSSTSGASTDTQYF
TRBV5-1	TRBJ2-7	few	TRBD1	TGCGCCAGCAGCTCCATCGGACAGGGAAGGGACTACGAGCAGTACTTC	CASSSIGQGRDYEQYF
TRBV30	TRBJ1-1	-	-	TGTGCCTGGAGGGCCTGGACAAGAAACACTGAAGCTTTCTTT	CAWRAWTRNTEAFF
TRBV6-4	TRBJ1-5	-	-	TGTGCCAGCAGAGACAGGTTGGGGAGTTACAATCAGCCCCAGCATTTT	CASRDRLGSYNQPQHF
TRBV9	TRBJ1-2	-	-	TGTGCCAGCAGCGACCCGGGGAGTAACTATGGCTACACCTTC	CASSDPGSNYGYTF
TRBV6-4	TRBJ2-1	-	-	TGTGCCAGCAGTGAGGGGGGTAGCTCCTACAATGAGCAGTTCTTC	CASSEGGSSYNEQFF
TRBV3-1/TRBV3-2	TRBJ2-7	-	-	TGTGCCAGCAGCCAAAGAAGGAGTATCTCCTACGAGCAGTACTTC	CASSQRRSISYEQYF
TRBV29-1	TRBJ2-3	-	TRBD2	TGCAGCGTGCGCCGGGGACTAGTAAAAACAGATACGCAGTATTTT	CSVRRGLVKTDTQYF
TRBV7-9	TRBJ1-2	-	-	TGTGCCAGCTCCCCCGAGGAGAACTATGGCTACACCTTC	CASSPEENYGYTF
TRBV7-8	TRBJ2-6	-	-	TGTGCCAGCAGCTTGGCCTCTGGGGCCAACGTCCTGACTTTC	CASSLASGANVLTF
TRBV11-2	TRBJ2-5	-	-	TGTGCCAGCAGCCTAGGGATAGCGGAGACCCAGTACTTC	CASSLGIAETQYF